This T cell receptor (beta chain) derives from a study of metastatic and nonmetastatic thyroid tumors. At the level of the study: Across peripheral blood and tumor or nodule tissue samples taken from malignant and benign thyroid patients, the repertoires were compared with one another.

TCRdb called clones again from the PCR reads with MiXCR. The sample yields under 45,000 clones, less than 20% seen once. Prior to thyroid surgery, none of the patients had received any treatment. The CDR3 contains 16 residues. Germline V gene data show CDR1 as DFQATT and CDR2 as SNEGSKA (reference sequence). Trimming took 0 bases from V and 8 from J, leaving 20 bases between them. Study results and limitations: Compared with benign nodules, malignant thyroid tumors were reported to have significantly higher TCR beta diversity in both blood and tumor.

This clone was seen at least ten times. Its specificity is not known. The V call is TRBV20-1, the J call TRBJ2-1; perhaps TRBD2 as D (6 bases). This sequence was found in a female donor with papillary thyroid cancer or a benign thyroid nodule (not recorded which). Some clones in this sample may be carry-over from other donors' samples. The sample comprised tumor tissue. The CDR3 coding sequence is TGCAGTGCTAGAGATCCCATGGGACTTCTCGGCCATGAGCAGTTCTTC. Translated: CSARDPMGLLGHEQFF.